A single sample is the source of the 30 T cell receptor beta chains below, sequenced in a study of OX40 agonist ivuxolimab in advanced cancers. Profiling relied on immunoSEQ multiplex PCR, and the TCRdb table lists in-frame clones only, not all of them. Counted here are tens of thousands of clones, 88% occurring once; the ten biggest clones make up less than 5%. Here the sequenced sample was CD4+ or CD8+ T cells sorted from blood, taken in a trial of the OX40 agonist ivuxolimab. The receptors originated from an adult with an advanced solid tumor such as melanoma, head and neck, liver or kidney cancer.

This sequence joins TRBV19 and TRBJ2-7, with TRBD2 matching 11 bases. The CDR3 runs to 15 residues. Per germline, CDR1 LNHDA and CDR2 SQIVND (reference sequence). J was trimmed by 4 bases and V by 10 bases; bases with no gene match: 12. The CDR3 nucleotides are TGTGCCACTCCCCCCCTGACTAGCGGGACTTACGAGCAGTACTTC. Its protein product is CATPPLTSGTYEQYF.

This chain connects TRBV28 to TRBJ2-1; a possible D gene is TRBD2 (5 bases). Trimming took 5 bases from V and 15 from J, leaving 17 bases between them. Germline CDR1 and CDR2: MDHEN and SYDVKM. The CDR3 runs to 12 residues. The chain's CDR3 is CASSPPSPVWFF. The CDR3 region has the DNA TGTGCCAGCAGTCCGCCTAGCCCCGTTTGGTTCTTC.

The chain joins TRBV4-2 to TRBJ2-6; D ambiguous. CDR1 and CDR2 from the germline V gene are LGHNA and YNFKEQ. This CDR3 is built from 16 residues. The ends were cut back, 0 bases at V and 0 bases at J, with 6 bases in the middle. The CDR3 sequence is CASSQDPTSGANVLTF. The CDR3 coding sequence is TGTGCCAGCAGCCAAGATCCAACCTCTGGGGCCAACGTCCTGACTTTC.

This clone was counted a single time. CDR3 residues: CASSLAGNTDTQYF. DNA of the CDR3: TGTGCCAGCAGCTTGGCAGGGAACACAGATACGCAGTATTTT. The chain joins TRBV5-5 to TRBJ2-3; TRBD1 might be the D (5 bases). Looked up from germline, CDR1 is SGHKS and CDR2 is YYEKEE (reference sequence). The CDR3 runs to 14 residues. The V and J ends lost 0 bases and 2 bases respectively, with 7 bases between them.

This sequence joins TRBV18 and TRBJ2-7; weak D call: TRBD1 (6 bases). V was shortened by 5 bases and J by 4 bases, with 12 bases between the two germline ends. Germline V CDR1 and CDR2: KGHSH, LQKENI. The CDR3 extends over 13 amino acids. The CDR3 coding sequence is TGTGCCAGCTCATCTACAGGGAAGTACGAGCAGTACTTC. Translated: CASSSTGKYEQYF.

V is TRBV11-2 and J is TRBJ1-4; 10 positions match TRBD1. The germline gives CDR1 SGHAT, CDR2 FQNNGV. The CDR3 is 17 residues long. Losses at the gene ends were 3 bases for V and 8 bases for J; bases not matched to a gene: 12. The CDR3 DNA follows: TGTGCCAGCAGCTTCGGACAGGGGGGTAGTTTAGAAGAAAAACTGTTTTTT. The encoded protein is CASSFGQGGSLEEKLFF.

The chain recombines TRBV19 with TRBJ2-5, with D possibly TRBD2 on 6 matching bases. Per the germline V gene, CDR1 is LNHDA and CDR2 is SQIVND (reference sequence). V lost 5 bases and J lost 0, with 13 bases in between. This CDR3 comprises 15 residues. The CDR3 region is CASSAIRDYQETQYF. The CDR3 region has the DNA TGTGCCAGTAGTGCGATCCGGGACTACCAAGAGACCCAGTACTTC.

In nucleotides, the CDR3 is TGTGCCAGCAGCTTGAACAGGGGAGAGACCCAGTACTTC. Encoded protein: CASSLNRGETQYF. The rearrangement uses TRBV7-3 and TRBJ2-5; 7 nucleotides align to TRBD1. In germline, CDR1 is SGHTA, CDR2 FQGTGA. The CDR3 sequence is 13 residues long. V dropped 3 bases and J dropped 4; count of bases not matched to a gene: 2.

The chain recombines TRBV28 with TRBJ2-4; TRBD1 matches 7 bases. J gave up 4 bases and V 5 bases, and 2 bases lay outside the gene matches. Germline V gives CDR1 MDHEN, CDR2 SYDVKM. This CDR3 has 13 residues. The CDR3 spells CASSLDRKNIQYF. The CDR3 DNA is TGTGCCAGCAGTCTGGACAGGAAAAACATTCAGTACTTC.

The chain joins TRBV5-1 to TRBJ2-1; no clear D gene. The CDR3 length is 11 residues. Germline loops: CDR1 SGHRS, CDR2 YFSETQ. Trimming pared 1 base from V and 10 bases from J, leaving 6 bases between. The CDR3 DNA reads as TGCGCCAGCAGCTTGACGAGGGAGCAGTTCTTC. Protein product: CASSLTREQFF.

This chain links TRBV19 with TRBJ2-4, with 8 bases lining up with TRBD2. Germline V gives CDR1 LNHDA, CDR2 SQIVND (reference sequence). The CDR3 length is 15 residues. V lost 1 base to trimming and J lost 1 base; unmatched junction nucleotides: 0. The CDR3, as DNA: TGTGCCAGTAGTATAGGCGGGAGGGCCAAAAACATTCAGTACTTC. Translating gives CASSIGGRAKNIQYF.

The rearrangement uses TRBV6-1 and TRBJ1-1; D is ambiguous. This CDR3 comprises 15 residues. V dropped 2 bases and J dropped 1 base, with 11 bases sitting between them. The germline gives CDR1 MNHNS, CDR2 SASEGT. CDR3 sequence (DNA): TGTGCCAGCAGTGAATCCTCGCGAGGGAACACTGAAGCTTTCTTT. Protein product: CASSESSRGNTEAFF.

The V call is TRBV2, the J call TRBJ2-1, with 8 bases that match TRBD1. Germline V gives CDR1 SNHLY, CDR2 FYNNEI. This CDR3 contains 15 residues. With 3 bases clipped from V and 8 bases from J, the junction kept 9 bases outside the gene matches. CDR3 sequence: CASSESGQGVHEQFF. The CDR3 DNA follows: TGTGCCAGCAGTGAGTCCGGACAGGGTGTCCATGAGCAGTTCTTC. Full variable domain (missing parts from reference TRBV2 and TRBJ2-1): EPEVTQTPSHQVTQMGQEVILRCVPISNHLYFYWYRQILGQKVEFLVSFYNNEISEKSEIFDDQFSVERPDGSNFTLKIRSTKLEDSAMYFCASSESGQGVHEQFFGPGTRLTVL.

This sequence joins TRBV5-1 and TRBJ2-2; no clear D. The V and J ends lost 4 bases and 1 base respectively, with 11 bases between them. The germline CDR1 and CDR2 sequences are SGHRS and YFSETQ. This CDR3 comprises 15 residues. This chain's CDR3 is CASSPGRENTGELFF. CDR3 sequence (DNA): TGCGCCAGCAGCCCCGGAAGAGAGAACACCGGGGAGCTGTTTTTT.

The rearrangement joins TRBV9 to TRBJ2-1; 10 nucleotides agree with TRBD2. This CDR3 region has 15 residues. Germline loops: CDR1 SGDLS, CDR2 YYNGEE. V was clipped by 4 bases and J by 2 bases; unmatched bases: 3. The CDR3 DNA sequence: TGTGCCAGCAGCTCTAGCGGGAGCACCTACAATGAGCAGTTCTTC. Translation: CASSSSGSTYNEQFF.

The chain is built from TRBV18 and TRBJ2-3; 8 bases line up with TRBD2. The CDR3 contains 15 residues. The germline V gene has CDR1 KGHSH and CDR2 LQKENI. The V and J ends lost 6 bases and 4 bases, in that order; junction bases with no gene match: 9. CDR3 sequence: CASSREESVADTQYF. The CDR3 DNA reads TGTGCCAGCTCGCGGGAGGAATCCGTAGCAGATACGCAGTATTTT.

The chain recombines TRBV5-1 with TRBJ2-7; 10 bases are shared with TRBD2. The junction had 6 bases not matched to a gene; V was cut back by 0 bases and J by 3 bases. The CDR3 has 16 amino acids. CDR1 and CDR2 from the germline V gene are SGHRS and YFSETQ. The CDR3 bases are TGCGCCAGCAGCTTGGCCAGCTCTAGCGGGGGCTACGAGCAGTACTTC. Translated: CASSLASSSGGYEQYF.

V gene TRBV7-9 combines with J gene TRBJ1-4; D may be TRBD1 (5 bases). There are 13 residues in the CDR3. V lost 5 bases to trimming and J lost 8 bases, with 12 bases between them. Germline-derived CDR1 and CDR2 are SEHNR and FQNEAQ (reference sequence). The chain's CDR3 is CASSPQGGEKLFF. The CDR3 nucleotides are TGTGCCAGCAGCCCCCAGGGAGGAGAAAAACTGTTTTTT. The whole variable domain, remainder taken from reference TRBV7-9 and TRBJ1-4, is DTGVSQNPRHKITKRGQNVTFRCDPISEHNRLYWYRQTLGQGPEFLTYFQNEAQLEKSRLLSDRFSAERPKGSFSTLEIQRTEQGDSAMYLCASSPQGGEKLFFGSGTQLSVL.

The V call is TRBV28, the J call TRBJ2-2, with 7 nucleotides matching TRBD1. The CDR3 runs 15 residues. V lost 3 bases and J lost 1; bases outside the gene matches: 2. CDR1 and CDR2 from the germline V gene are MDHEN and SYDVKM. For the CDR3, the DNA is TGTGCCAGCAGTTTTTGGACAGGGAACACCGGGGAGCTGTTTTTT. Protein product: CASSFWTGNTGELFF.

The chain is built from TRBV19 and TRBJ1-1, with TRBD1 as a possible D gene (5 bases). V was shortened by 4 bases and J by 5 bases, with 14 bases between the two germline ends. Germline V gene lookup returns CDR1 LNHDA and CDR2 SQIVND (reference sequence). This CDR3 region has 14 residues. The CDR3 nucleotides are TGTGCCAGTAGTAAGACAGCCGATAAGACTGAAGCTTTCTTT. Its protein is CASSKTADKTEAFF.

To note about this clone: One junction end does not reproduce the germline sequence, and a read error may be involved. V is TRBV4-1 and J is TRBJ2-1; D tentatively reads TRBD1 or TRBD2 (5 bases each). The CDR3 contains 15 residues. The germline V gene encodes CDR1 MGHRA and CDR2 YSYEKL. CDR3 nucleotide sequence: TGCGCCAGCAGCCAAGGAGGGGCCTCCTACAATGAGCAGCTCTTC. Translating it yields CASSQGGASYNEQLF.

The V and J genes are TRBV6-6 and TRBJ1-5; possibly TRBD1 for D (5 bases). V was cut by 4 bases and J by 9 bases, with 10 bases left in between. CDR1 is MNHNY and CDR2 is SVGAGI in the germline V gene (reference sequence). The CDR3 spans 12 residues. The CDR3 is CASSSRVPPQHF. DNA of the CDR3: TGTGCCAGCAGTTCCAGGGTGCCGCCCCAGCATTTT.

This chain links TRBV9 with TRBJ2-1; the match to TRBD2 covers 13 bases. The CDR3 consists of 18 residues. Germline V lookup: CDR1 SGDLS, CDR2 YYNGEE. Unmatched junction bases numbered 6, after V lost 0 bases and J lost 3 bases. The CDR3, as DNA: TGTGCCAGCAGCGTAGCTCCCGGGACTAGCGGGAACTACAATGAGCAGTTCTTC. This codes for CASSVAPGTSGNYNEQFF.

The gene calls are TRBV7-2 and TRBJ2-3; 9 bases are shared with TRBD2. This CDR3 spans 16 amino acids. V lost 0 bases to trimming and J lost 2 bases; unmatched junction nucleotides: 3. Looked up from germline, CDR1 is SGHTA and CDR2 is FQGNSA. The DNA of the CDR3 is TGTGCCAGCAGCTTAGCTAGCGGGGGTTACACAGATACGCAGTATTTT. Protein product: CASSLASGGYTDTQYF.

This chain joins TRBV2 and TRBJ1-1; possibly TRBD1 for D (6 bases). V was trimmed by 7 bases and J by 2 bases, leaving 11 bases between them. This CDR3 contains 13 residues. Germline V CDR1 and CDR2: SNHLY, FYNNEI. The CDR3 protein is CASTEGVNTEAFF. In DNA, the CDR3 is TGTGCCAGCACCGAGGGGGTTAACACTGAAGCTTTCTTT.

The chain recombines TRBV6-5 with TRBJ2-7, with 12 bases matching TRBD2. CDR3 length: 15 residues. CDR1 and CDR2 (germline): MNHEY, SVGAGI. Trimming removed 6 bases from V and 5 bases from J; junction bases left unmatched: 8. In DNA, the CDR3 is TGTGCCAGCAGAACCCGACTAGCGGGAGTCCACGAGCAGTACTTC. This translates into CASRTRLAGVHEQYF.

The genes are TRBV7-8 and TRBJ1-3; D uncertain. Trimming pared 3 bases from V and 0 bases from J, leaving 12 bases between. CDR1 and CDR2 from the germline V gene are SGHVS and FQNEAQ. The CDR3 spans 16 residues. The CDR3 DNA reads as TGTGCCAGCAGCTTTGTCGGTCTCGGCTCTGGAAACACCATATATTTT. Translated: CASSFVGLGSGNTIYF.

This chain joins TRBV5-1 and TRBJ2-5; D is possibly TRBD2 (5 bases). The V end lost 1 base, the J end lost 0 bases, and 7 bases lay between the germline ends. Per germline, CDR1 SGHRS and CDR2 YFSETQ. The CDR3 extends over 14 amino acids. In DNA, the CDR3 is TGCGCCAGCAGCTTGATCGGGGACCAAGAGACCCAGTACTTC. As protein: CASSLIGDQETQYF.

Concerning this clone itself: A read error may account for a junction end that differs from germline. The rearrangement uses TRBV12-5 and TRBJ1-1; D ambiguous. This CDR3 is 14 amino acids long. Germline CDR1 reads LGHNT; CDR2 reads FRNRAP. CDR3 loop: CASGLSLGNAEAFF. The CDR3 DNA reads TGTGCTAGTGGTTTGTCTCTAGGGAACGCTGAAGCTTTCTTT.

This chain joins TRBV7-9 and TRBJ2-1, with 13 bases fitting TRBD2. CDR3 size: 16 residues. The V segment lost 2 bases and the J segment 8 bases; nucleotides outside the gene matches: 6. Germline-derived CDR1 and CDR2 are SEHNR and FQNEAQ (reference sequence). The CDR3 DNA reads TGTGCCAGCAGCTTACAAGGACTAGCGGGAGATTATGAGCAGTTCTTC. Encoded protein: CASSLQGLAGDYEQFF.